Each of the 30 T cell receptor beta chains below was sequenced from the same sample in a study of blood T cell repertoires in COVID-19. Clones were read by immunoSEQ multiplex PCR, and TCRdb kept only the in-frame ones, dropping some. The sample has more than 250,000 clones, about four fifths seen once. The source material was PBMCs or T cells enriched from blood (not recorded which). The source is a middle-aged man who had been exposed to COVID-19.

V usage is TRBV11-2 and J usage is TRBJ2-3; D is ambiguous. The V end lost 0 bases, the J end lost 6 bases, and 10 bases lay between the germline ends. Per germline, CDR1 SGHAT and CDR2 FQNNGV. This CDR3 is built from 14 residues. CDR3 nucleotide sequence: TGTGCCAGCAGCTTAGAGAGGAGTCAGGATACGCAGTATTTT. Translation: CASSLERSQDTQYF. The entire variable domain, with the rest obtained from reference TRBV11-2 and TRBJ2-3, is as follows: EAGVAQSPRYKIIEKRQSVAFWCNPISGHATLYWYQQILGQGPKLLIQFQNNGVVDDSQLPKDRFSAERLKGVDSTLKIQPAKLEDSAVYLCASSLERSQDTQYFGPGTRLTVL.

The chain's CDR3 is CASSRSVAGAPYEQYF. CDR3 DNA sequence: TGCGCCAGCAGCCGATCTGTTGCGGGAGCCCCCTACGAGCAGTACTTC. The chain links TRBV4-1 to TRBJ2-7; 7 bases agree with TRBD2. V shed 4 bases, J shed 2 bases, and the junction held 11 bases outside the gene matches. There are 16 residues in the CDR3. Germline values: CDR1 MGHRA, CDR2 YSYEKL.

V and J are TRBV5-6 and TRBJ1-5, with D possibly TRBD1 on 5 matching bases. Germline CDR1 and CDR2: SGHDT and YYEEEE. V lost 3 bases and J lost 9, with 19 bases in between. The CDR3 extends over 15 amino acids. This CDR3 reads CASSWGGALGRPQHF. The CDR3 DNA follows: TGTGCCAGCAGCTGGGGAGGGGCCCTCGGGCGGCCCCAGCATTTT.

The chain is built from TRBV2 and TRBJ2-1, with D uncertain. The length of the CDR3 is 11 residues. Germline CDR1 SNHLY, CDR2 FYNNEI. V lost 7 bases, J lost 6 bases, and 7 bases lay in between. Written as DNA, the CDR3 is TGTGCCAGCACTCTCGTCAATGAGCAGTTCTTC. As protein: CASTLVNEQFF.

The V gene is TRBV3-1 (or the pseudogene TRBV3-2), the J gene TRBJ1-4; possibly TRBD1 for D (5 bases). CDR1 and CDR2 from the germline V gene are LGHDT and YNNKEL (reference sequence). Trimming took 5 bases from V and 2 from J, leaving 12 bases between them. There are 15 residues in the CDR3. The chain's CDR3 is CASSRGRVTNEKLFF. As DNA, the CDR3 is TGTGCCAGCAGCAGAGGCAGGGTGACTAATGAAAAACTGTTTTTT.

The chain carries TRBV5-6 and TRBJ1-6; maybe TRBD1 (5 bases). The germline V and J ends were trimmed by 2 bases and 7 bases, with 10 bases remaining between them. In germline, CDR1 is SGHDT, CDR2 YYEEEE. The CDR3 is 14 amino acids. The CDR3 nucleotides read TGTGCCAGCAGCTTCAGGGTCCTGAATTCACCCCTCCACTTT. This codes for CASSFRVLNSPLHF.

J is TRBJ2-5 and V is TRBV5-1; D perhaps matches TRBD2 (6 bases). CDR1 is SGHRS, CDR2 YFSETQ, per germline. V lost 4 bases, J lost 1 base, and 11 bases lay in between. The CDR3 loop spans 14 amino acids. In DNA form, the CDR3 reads TGCGCCAGCAGCGCGGGACGAGTCCAAGAGACCCAGTACTTC. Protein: CASSAGRVQETQYF.

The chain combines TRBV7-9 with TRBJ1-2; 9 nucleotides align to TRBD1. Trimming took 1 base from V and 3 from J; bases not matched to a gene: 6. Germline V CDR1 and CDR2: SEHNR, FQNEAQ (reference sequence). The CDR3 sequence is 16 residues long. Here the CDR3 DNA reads TGTGCCAGCAGCTTAGACAGGGGGCGTCGAGACTATGGCTACACCTTC. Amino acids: CASSLDRGRRDYGYTF.

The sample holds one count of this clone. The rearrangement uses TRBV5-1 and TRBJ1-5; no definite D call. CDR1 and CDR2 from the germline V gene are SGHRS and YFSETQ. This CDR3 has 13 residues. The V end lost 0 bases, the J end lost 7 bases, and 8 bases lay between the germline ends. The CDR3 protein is CASSLAEGQPQHF. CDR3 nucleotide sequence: TGCGCCAGCAGCTTGGCCGAGGGCCAGCCCCAGCATTTT.

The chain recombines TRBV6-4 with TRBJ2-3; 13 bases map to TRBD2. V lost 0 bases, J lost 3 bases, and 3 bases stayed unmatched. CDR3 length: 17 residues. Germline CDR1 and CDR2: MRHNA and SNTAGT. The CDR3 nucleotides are TGTGCCAGCAGTGACTCTCCGGGACTAGCGGGGACAGATACGCAGTATTTT. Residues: CASSDSPGLAGTDTQYF.

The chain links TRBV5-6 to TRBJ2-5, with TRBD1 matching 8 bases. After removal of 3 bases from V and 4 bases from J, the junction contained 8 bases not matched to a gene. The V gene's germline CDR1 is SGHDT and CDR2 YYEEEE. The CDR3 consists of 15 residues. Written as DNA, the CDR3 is TGTGCCAGCAGCTCGTTAGGAGGGACAGGAGAGACCCAGTACTTC. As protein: CASSSLGGTGETQYF. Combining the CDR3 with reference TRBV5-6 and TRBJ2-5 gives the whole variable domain DAGVTQSPTHLIKTRGQQVTLRCSPKSGHDTVSWYQQALGQGPQFIFQYYEEEERQRGNFPDRFSGHQFPNYSSELNVNALLLGDSALYLCASSSLGGTGETQYFGPGTRLLVL.

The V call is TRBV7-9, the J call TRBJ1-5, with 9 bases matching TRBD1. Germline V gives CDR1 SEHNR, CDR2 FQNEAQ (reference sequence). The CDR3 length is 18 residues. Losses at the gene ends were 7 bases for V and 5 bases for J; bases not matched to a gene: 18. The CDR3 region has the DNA TGTGCCAGCACCTGGGGCCCCGCCGGGACAGGGTTCTATCAGCCCCAGCATTTT. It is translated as CASTWGPAGTGFYQPQHF.

The CDR3 loop is CASSQAGEKLFF. The DNA for the CDR3 is TGTGCCAGTAGCCAAGCGGGGGAAAAACTGTTTTTT. The chain employs TRBV19 and TRBJ1-4; D unresolved. The V end lost 6 bases, the J end lost 8 bases, and 10 bases lay between the germline ends. This CDR3 has 12 amino acids. The germline gives CDR1 LNHDA, CDR2 SQIVND (reference sequence). The full variable domain, completed using reference TRBV19 and TRBJ1-4, is DGGITQSPKYLFRKEGQNVTLSCEQNLNHDAMYWYRQDPGQGLRLIYYSQIVNDFQKGDIAEGYSVSREKKESFPLTVTSAQKNPTAFYLCASSQAGEKLFFGSGTQLSVL.

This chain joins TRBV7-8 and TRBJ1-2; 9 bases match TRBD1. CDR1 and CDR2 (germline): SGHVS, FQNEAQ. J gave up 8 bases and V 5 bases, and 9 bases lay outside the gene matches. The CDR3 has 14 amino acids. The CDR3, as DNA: TGTGCCAGCAGCCCAACAGGGGGCGCAGGAGGCTACACCTTC. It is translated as CASSPTGGAGGYTF.

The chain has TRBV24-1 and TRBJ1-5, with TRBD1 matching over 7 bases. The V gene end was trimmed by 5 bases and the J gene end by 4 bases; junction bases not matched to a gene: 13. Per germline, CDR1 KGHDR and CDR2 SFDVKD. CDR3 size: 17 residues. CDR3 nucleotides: TGTGCCACCAGTGGCCACGAGACAGGGTTAAGGAATCAGCCCCAGCATTTT. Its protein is CATSGHETGLRNQPQHF.

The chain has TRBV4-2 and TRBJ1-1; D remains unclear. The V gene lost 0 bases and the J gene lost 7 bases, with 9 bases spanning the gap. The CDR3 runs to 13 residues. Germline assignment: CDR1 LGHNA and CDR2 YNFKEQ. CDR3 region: CASSQDIGIEAFF. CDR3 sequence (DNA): TGTGCCAGCAGCCAAGATATCGGGATTGAAGCTTTCTTT.

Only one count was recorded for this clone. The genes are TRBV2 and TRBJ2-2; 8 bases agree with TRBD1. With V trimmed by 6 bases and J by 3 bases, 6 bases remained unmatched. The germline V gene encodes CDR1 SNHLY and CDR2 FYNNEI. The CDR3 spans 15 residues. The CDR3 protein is CASSRDRRDTGELFF. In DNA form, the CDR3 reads TGTGCCAGCAGCCGGGACAGGAGGGACACCGGGGAGCTGTTTTTT.

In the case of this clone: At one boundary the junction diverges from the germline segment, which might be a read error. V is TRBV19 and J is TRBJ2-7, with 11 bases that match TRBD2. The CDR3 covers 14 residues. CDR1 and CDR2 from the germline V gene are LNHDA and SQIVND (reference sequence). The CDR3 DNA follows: TGTGCCAGTCGTATAGCGGGAGGGCCCCACGAGCAGTACTTC. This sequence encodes CASRIAGGPHEQYF.

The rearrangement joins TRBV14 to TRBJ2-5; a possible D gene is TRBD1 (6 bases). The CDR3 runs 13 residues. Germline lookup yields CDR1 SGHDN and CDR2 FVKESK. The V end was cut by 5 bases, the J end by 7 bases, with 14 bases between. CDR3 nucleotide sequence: TGTGCCAGCAGCATCAGGGGTCAGGGGACCCAGTACTTC. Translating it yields CASSIRGQGTQYF.

As DNA, the CDR3 is TGTGCCAAAGGGCCCAGCGGGAGAGTGAATGAGCAGTTCTTC. Encoded protein: CAKGPSGRVNEQFF. The chain is built from TRBV24-1 and TRBJ2-1, with TRBD2 matching over 8 bases. After removal of 11 bases from V and 7 bases from J, the junction contained 12 bases not matched to a gene. The CDR3 has 14 residues. Looked up from germline, CDR1 is KGHDR and CDR2 is SFDVKD.

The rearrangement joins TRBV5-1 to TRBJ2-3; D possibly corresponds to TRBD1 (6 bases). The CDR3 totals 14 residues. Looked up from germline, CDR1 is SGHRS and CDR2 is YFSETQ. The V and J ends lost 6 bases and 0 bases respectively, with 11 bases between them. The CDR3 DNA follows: TGCGCCAGCAACAGGGACGGAAGCACAGATACGCAGTATTTT. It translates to CASNRDGSTDTQYF.

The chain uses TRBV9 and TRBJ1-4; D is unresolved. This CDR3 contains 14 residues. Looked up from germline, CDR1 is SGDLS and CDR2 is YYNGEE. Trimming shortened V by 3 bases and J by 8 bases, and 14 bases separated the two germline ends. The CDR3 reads CASSGEARREKLFF. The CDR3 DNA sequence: TGTGCCAGCAGCGGAGAAGCAAGGAGGGAAAAACTGTTTTTT.

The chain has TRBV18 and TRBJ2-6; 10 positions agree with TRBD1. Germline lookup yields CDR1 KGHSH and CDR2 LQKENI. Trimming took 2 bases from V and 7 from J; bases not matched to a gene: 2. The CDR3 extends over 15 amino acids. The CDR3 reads CASSPGQGGANVLTF. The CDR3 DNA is TGTGCCAGCTCACCAGGACAGGGGGGAGCCAACGTCCTGACTTTC. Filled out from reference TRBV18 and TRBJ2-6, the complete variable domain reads NAGVMQNPRHLVRRRGQEARLRCSPMKGHSHVYWYRQLPEEGLKFMVYLQKENIIDESGMPKERFSAEFPKEGPSILRIQQVVRGDSAAYFCASSPGQGGANVLTFGAGSRLTVL.

Here the CDR3 reads CASSLGDRISYEQYF. The CDR3, as DNA: TGTGCCAGCAGCTTAGGGGACAGGATCTCCTACGAGCAGTACTTC. The chain combines TRBV11-3 with TRBJ2-7; TRBD1 matches at 8 bases. The germline V gene has CDR1 SGHNT and CDR2 YENEEA. V trimming: 1 base; J trimming: 0 bases; junction bases outside the gene matches: 2. This CDR3 spans 15 amino acids.

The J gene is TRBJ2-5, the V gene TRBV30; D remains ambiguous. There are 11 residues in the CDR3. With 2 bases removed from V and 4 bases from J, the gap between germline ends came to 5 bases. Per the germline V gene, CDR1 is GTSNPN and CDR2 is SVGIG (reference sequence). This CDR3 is CAWSSRETQYF. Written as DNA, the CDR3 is TGTGCCTGGAGTAGCCGAGAGACCCAGTACTTC.

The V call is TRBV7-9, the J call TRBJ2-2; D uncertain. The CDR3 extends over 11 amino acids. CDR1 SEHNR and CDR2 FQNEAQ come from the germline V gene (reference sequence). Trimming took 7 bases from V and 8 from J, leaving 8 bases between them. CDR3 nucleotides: TGTGCCAGCACTAGAATGGGGGAGCTGTTTTTT. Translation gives CASTRMGELFF.

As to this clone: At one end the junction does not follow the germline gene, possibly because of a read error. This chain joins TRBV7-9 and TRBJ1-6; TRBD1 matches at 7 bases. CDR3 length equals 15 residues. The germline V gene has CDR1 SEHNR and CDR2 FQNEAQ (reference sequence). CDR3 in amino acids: CAGSSYRGDDSPLHF. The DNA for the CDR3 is TGTGCCGGCAGCTCGTACAGGGGCGACGACTCACCCCTCCACTTT.

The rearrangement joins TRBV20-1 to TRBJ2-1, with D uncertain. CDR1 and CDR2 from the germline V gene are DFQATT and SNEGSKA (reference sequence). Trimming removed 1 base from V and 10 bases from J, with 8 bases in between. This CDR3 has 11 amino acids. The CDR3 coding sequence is TGCAGTGCTAGAGGAAGCTGGGAGCAGTTCTTC. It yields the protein CSARGSWEQFF.

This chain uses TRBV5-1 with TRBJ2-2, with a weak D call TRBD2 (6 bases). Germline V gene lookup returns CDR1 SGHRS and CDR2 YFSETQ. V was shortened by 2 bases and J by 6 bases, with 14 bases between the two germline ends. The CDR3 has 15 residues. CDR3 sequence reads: CASSFKGGSAGELFF. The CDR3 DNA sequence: TGCGCCAGCAGCTTCAAGGGAGGTAGCGCCGGGGAGCTGTTTTTT.

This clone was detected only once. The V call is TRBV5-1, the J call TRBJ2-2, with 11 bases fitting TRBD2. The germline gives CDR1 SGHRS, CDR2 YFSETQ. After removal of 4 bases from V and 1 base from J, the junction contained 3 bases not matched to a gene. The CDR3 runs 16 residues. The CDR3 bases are TGCGCCAGCAGCACTGGGACTAGCGGGAACACCGGGGAGCTGTTTTTT. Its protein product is CASSTGTSGNTGELFF. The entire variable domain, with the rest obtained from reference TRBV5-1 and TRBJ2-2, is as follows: KAGVTQTPRYLIKTRGQQVTLSCSPISGHRSVSWYQQTPGQGLQFLFEYFSETQRNKGNFPGRFSGRQFSNSRSEMNVSTLELGDSALYLCASSTGTSGNTGELFFGEGSRLTVL.